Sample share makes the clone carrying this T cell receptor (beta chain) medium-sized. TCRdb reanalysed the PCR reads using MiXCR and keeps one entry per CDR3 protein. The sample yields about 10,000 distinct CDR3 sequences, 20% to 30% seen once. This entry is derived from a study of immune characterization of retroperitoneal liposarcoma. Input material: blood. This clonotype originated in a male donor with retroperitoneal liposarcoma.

The CDR3 DNA is TGTGCCAGCCGAGCAATCGCGGACCGCAATGAGCAGTTCTTC. Amino acids: CASRAIADRNEQFF. V usage is TRBV12-3 or TRBV12-4 and J usage is TRBJ2-1; D is undetermined. The CDR3 covers 14 residues. V was clipped by 8 bases and J by 6 bases, with 17 bases between them.